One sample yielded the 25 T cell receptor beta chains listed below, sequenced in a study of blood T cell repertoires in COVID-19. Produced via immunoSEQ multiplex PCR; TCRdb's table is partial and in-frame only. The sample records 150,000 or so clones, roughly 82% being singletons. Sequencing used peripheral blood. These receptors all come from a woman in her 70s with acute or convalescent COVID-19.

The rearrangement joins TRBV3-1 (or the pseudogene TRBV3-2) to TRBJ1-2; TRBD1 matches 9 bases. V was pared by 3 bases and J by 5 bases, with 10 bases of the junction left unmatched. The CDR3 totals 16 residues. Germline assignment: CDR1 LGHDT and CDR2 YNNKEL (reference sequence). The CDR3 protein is CASSHRTGQGGYGYTF. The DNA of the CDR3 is TGTGCCAGCAGCCACCGTACGGGACAGGGAGGGTATGGCTACACCTTC.

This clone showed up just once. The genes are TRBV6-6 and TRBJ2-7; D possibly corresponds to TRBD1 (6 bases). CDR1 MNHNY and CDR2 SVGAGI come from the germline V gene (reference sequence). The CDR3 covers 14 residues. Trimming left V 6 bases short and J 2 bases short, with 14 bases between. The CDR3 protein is CASRPTGETYEQYF. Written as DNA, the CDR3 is TGTGCCAGCAGACCGACAGGCGAGACCTACGAGCAGTACTTC.

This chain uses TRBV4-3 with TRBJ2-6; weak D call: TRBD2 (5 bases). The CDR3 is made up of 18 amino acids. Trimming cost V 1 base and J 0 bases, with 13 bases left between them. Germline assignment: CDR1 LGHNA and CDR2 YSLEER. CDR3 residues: CASSQVEGTYSGANVLTF. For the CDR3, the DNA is TGCGCCAGCAGCCAAGTCGAGGGAACCTACTCTGGGGCCAACGTCCTGACTTTC.

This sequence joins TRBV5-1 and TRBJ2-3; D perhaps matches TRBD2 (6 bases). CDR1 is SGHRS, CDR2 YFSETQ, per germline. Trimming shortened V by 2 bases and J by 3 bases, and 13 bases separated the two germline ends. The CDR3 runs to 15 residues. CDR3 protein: CASSFTGVATDTQYF. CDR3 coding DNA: TGCGCCAGCAGCTTCACGGGGGTGGCTACAGATACGCAGTATTTT.

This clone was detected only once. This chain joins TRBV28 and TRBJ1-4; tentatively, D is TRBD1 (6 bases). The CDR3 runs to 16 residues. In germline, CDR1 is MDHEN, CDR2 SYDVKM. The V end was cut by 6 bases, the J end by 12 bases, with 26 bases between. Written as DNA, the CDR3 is TGTGCCAGCAGGCGAGGGGGAACGGGCCGGCCGGTAGAACTGTTTTTT. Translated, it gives CASRRGGTGRPVELFF.

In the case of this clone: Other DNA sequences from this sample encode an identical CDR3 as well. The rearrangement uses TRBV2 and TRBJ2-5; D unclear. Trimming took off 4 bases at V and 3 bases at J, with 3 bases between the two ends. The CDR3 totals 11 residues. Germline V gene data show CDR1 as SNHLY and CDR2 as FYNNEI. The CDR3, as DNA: TGTGCCAGCAGTGCTGAAGAGACCCAGTACTTC. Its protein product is CASSAEETQYF.

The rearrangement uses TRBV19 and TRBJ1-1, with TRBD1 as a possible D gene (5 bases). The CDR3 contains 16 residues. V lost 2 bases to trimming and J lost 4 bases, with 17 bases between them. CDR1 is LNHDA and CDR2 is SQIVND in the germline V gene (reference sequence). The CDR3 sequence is CASSIIREGGTTEAFF. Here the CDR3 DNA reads TGTGCCAGTAGTATAATCAGGGAAGGAGGGACCACTGAAGCTTTCTTT.

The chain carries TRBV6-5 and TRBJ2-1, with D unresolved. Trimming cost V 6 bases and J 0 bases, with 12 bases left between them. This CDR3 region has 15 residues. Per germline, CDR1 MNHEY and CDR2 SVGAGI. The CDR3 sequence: CASSPTPSSYNEQFF. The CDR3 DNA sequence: TGTGCCAGCAGCCCGACTCCTAGCTCCTACAATGAGCAGTTCTTC.

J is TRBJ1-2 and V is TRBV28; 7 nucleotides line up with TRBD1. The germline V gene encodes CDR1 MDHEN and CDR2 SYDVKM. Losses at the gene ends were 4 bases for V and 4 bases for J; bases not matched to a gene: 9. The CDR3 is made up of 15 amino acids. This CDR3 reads CASSSPTGLSYGYTF. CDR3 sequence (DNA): TGTGCCAGCAGTTCCCCGACAGGGTTGAGCTATGGCTACACCTTC.

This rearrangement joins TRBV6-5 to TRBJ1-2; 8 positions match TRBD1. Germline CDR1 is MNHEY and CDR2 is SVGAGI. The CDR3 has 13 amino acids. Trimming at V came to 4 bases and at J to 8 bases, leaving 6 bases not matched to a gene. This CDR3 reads CASSSGQGLGYTF. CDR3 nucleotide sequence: TGTGCCAGCAGTTCCGGACAGGGTTTAGGCTACACCTTC.

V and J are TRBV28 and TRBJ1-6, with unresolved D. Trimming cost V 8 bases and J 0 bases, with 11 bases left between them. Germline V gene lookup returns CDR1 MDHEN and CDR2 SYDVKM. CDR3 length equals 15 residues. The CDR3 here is CASSKASSYNSPLHF. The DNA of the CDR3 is TGTGCCAGCTCAAAAGCGAGCTCCTATAATTCACCCCTCCACTTT.

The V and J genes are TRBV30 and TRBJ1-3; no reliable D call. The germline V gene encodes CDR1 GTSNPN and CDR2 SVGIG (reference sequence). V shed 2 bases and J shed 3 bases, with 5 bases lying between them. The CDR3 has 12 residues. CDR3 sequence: CAWSTVGNTIYF. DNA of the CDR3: TGTGCCTGGAGTACAGTTGGAAACACCATATATTTT.

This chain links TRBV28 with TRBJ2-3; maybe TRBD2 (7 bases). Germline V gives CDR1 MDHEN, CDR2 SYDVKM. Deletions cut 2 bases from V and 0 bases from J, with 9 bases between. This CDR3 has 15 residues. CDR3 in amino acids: CASSLAGASTDTQYF. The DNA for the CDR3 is TGTGCCAGCAGTTTAGCGGGGGCTAGCACAGATACGCAGTATTTT. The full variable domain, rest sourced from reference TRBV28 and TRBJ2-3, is DVKVTQSSRYLVKRTGEKVFLECVQDMDHENMFWYRQDPGLGLRLIYFSYDVKMKEKGDIPEGYSVSREKKERFSLILESASTNQTSMYLCASSLAGASTDTQYFGPGTRLTVL.

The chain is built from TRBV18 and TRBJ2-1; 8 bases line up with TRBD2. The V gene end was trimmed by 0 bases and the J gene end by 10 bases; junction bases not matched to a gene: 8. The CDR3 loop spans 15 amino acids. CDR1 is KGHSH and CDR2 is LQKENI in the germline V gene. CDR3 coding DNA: TGTGCCAGCTCACCACCGGTCGGGAGGGCTAACGAGCAGTTCTTC. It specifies CASSPPVGRANEQFF.

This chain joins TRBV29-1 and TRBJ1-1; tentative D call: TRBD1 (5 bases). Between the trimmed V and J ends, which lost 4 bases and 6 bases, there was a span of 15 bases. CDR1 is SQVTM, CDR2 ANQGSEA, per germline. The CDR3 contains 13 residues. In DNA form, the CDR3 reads TGCAGCGTTGTCAGGGTCCTACTCTCTGAAGCTTTCTTT. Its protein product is CSVVRVLLSEAFF.

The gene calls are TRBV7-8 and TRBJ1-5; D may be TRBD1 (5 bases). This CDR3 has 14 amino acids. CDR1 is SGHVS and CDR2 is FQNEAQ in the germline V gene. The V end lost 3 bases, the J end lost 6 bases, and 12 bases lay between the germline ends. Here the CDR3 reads CASSLGVGVQPQHF. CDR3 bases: TGTGCCAGCAGCTTGGGCGTAGGGGTTCAGCCCCAGCATTTT.

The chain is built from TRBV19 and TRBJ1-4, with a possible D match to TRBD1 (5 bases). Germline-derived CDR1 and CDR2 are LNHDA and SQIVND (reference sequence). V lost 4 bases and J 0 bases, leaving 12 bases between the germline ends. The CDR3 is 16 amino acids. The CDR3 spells CASSTPSGATNEKLFF. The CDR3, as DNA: TGTGCCAGTAGTACTCCCTCGGGGGCAACTAATGAAAAACTGTTTTTT.

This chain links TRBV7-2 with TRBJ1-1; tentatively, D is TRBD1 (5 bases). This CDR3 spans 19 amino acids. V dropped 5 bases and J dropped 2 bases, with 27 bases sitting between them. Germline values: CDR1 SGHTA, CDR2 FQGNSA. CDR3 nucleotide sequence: TGTGCCAGCAGCCGCCGGGGCCTGGGGCAGGGAGGGCTCAACACTGAAGCTTTCTTT. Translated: CASSRRGLGQGGLNTEAFF. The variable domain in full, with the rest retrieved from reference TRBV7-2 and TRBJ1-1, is GAGVSQSPSNKVTEKGKDVELRCDPISGHTALYWYRQSLGQGLEFLIYFQGNSAPDKSGLPSDRFSAERTGGSVSTLTIQRTQQEDSAVYLCASSRRGLGQGGLNTEAFFGQGTRLTVV.

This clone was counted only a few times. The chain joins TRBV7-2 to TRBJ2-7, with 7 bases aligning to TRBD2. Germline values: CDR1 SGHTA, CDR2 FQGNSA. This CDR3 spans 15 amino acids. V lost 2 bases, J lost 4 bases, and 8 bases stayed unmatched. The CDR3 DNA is TGTGCCAGCAGCTTATGGGCGGGAGTGAATTACGAGCAGTACTTC. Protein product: CASSLWAGVNYEQYF.

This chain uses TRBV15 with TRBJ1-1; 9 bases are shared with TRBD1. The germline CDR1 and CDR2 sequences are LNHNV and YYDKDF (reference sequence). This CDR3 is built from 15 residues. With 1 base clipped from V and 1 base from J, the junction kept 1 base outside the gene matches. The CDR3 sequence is CATSRATGGNTEAFF. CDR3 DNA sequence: TGTGCCACCAGCAGAGCGACAGGGGGGAACACTGAAGCTTTCTTT.

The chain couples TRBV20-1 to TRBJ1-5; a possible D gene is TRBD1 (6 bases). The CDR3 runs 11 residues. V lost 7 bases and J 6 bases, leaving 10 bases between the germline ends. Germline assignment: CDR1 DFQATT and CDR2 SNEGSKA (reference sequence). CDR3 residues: CSVQGSQPQHF. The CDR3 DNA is TGCAGTGTTCAGGGGAGTCAGCCCCAGCATTTT.

The CDR3 region is CASSSLGGGANIQYF. Written as DNA, the CDR3 is TGTGCCAGCAGTTCCTTAGGCGGGGGAGCTAACATTCAGTACTTC. The J gene is TRBJ2-4, the V gene TRBV28; TRBD2 matches 7 bases. With 4 bases clipped from V and 7 bases from J, the junction kept 10 bases outside the gene matches. The CDR3 is 15 residues long. CDR1 MDHEN and CDR2 SYDVKM come from the germline V gene.

The CDR3 loop is CATSRSPHLATNEKLFF. CDR3 sequence (DNA): TGTGCCACCAGCAGATCCCCCCATCTAGCAACTAATGAAAAACTGTTTTTT. The V gene is TRBV15, the J gene TRBJ1-4; D is uncertain. The CDR3 is 17 amino acids. Germline values: CDR1 LNHNV, CDR2 YYDKDF (reference sequence). Trimming took off 2 bases at V and 0 bases at J, with 13 bases between the two ends.

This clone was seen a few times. The DNA for the CDR3 is TGTGCCAGCAGCGTAGGACTAGCGGGAGGGCCCGGGACCTACGAGCAGTACTTC. It specifies CASSVGLAGGPGTYEQYF. V usage is TRBV9 and J usage is TRBJ2-7; 14 bases align to TRBD2. The J segment lost 2 bases and the V segment lost 0 bases, leaving 7 bases of the junction unmatched. The CDR3 length is 18 residues. Looked up from germline, CDR1 is SGDLS and CDR2 is YYNGEE.

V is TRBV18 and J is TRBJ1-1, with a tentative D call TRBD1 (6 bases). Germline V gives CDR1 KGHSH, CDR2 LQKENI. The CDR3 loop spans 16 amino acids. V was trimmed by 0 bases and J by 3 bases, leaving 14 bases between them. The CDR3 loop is CASSPPEGRGYTEAFF. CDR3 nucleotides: TGTGCCAGCTCACCACCTGAAGGCAGGGGCTACACTGAAGCTTTCTTT.